The 13 T cell receptor beta chains in this list originate from one sample, sequenced in a study of CD8 T cells in Susac syndrome. cDNA came from around 0.54 to 1 ug RNA primed by random hexamers. MiXCR, run by TCRdb on the immunoSEQ multiplex PCR reads, gives a single entry per CDR3 protein. The data show over 150,000 distinct CDR3 sequences, 90% to 95% seen once. Sequencing was done on a sample of CD4+ T cells from PBMCs. These receptors came from a human donor with multiple sclerosis.

The gene calls are TRBV6-5 and TRBJ2-7; 8 bases match TRBD1. Unmatched junction bases numbered 6, after V lost 2 bases and J lost 3 bases. The V gene's germline CDR1 is MNHEY and CDR2 SVGAGI. The CDR3 totals 15 residues. CDR3 loop: CASSYPVGTGYEQYF. CDR3 in DNA: TGTGCCAGCAGTTACCCGGTCGGGACAGGCTACGAGCAGTACTTC.

The chain carries TRBV5-4 and TRBJ1-2; D not certain. The CDR3 is 14 amino acids. The germline V gene has CDR1 SGHNT and CDR2 YYREEE (reference sequence). V lost 0 bases, J lost 4 bases, and 10 bases lay in between. CDR3 sequence (DNA): TGTGCCAGCAGCTTGGTAGACAACGGCTATGGCTACACCTTC. Amino acid sequence: CASSLVDNGYGYTF.

This rearrangement joins TRBV5-1 to TRBJ2-3; 10 nucleotides align to TRBD2. CDR3 length equals 16 residues. The J segment lost 4 bases and the V segment lost 3 bases, leaving 8 bases of the junction unmatched. The germline CDR1 and CDR2 sequences are SGHRS and YFSETQ. CDR3 DNA sequence: TGCGCCAGCAGCTCTTCCTCTAGCGGGAGTCCAGATACGCAGTATTTT. It encodes CASSSSSSGSPDTQYF.

The chain combines TRBV18 with TRBJ2-5; D not resolved. Germline V lookup: CDR1 KGHSH, CDR2 LQKENI. The CDR3 runs 14 residues. V lost 6 bases and J 2 bases, leaving 13 bases between the germline ends. CDR3 DNA sequence: TGTGCCAGCTCGCCAAGGAACAGTCAAGAGACCCAGTACTTC. Residues: CASSPRNSQETQYF.

The V and J genes are TRBV4-3 and TRBJ2-3; no definite D call. This CDR3 comprises 15 residues. V gave up 1 base and J gave up 6 bases, with 14 bases separating them. CDR1 is LGHNA and CDR2 is YSLEER in the germline V gene. CDR3 region: CASSQGLSRLDTQYF. In nucleotides, the CDR3 is TGCGCCAGCAGCCAAGGGTTATCCCGTCTGGATACGCAGTATTTT.

The chain carries TRBV12-3 or TRBV12-4 and TRBJ1-5; TRBD1 matches at 8 bases. Trimming took 6 bases from V and 3 from J; bases not matched to a gene: 4. The CDR3 is 14 amino acids. This CDR3 reads CASRRTGHNQPQHF. CDR3 DNA sequence: TGTGCCAGCAGACGGACAGGGCACAATCAGCCCCAGCATTTT.

The V and J genes are TRBV6-1 and TRBJ1-1; D unclear. Looked up from germline, CDR1 is MNHNS and CDR2 is SASEGT. The CDR3 spans 15 residues. V was shortened by 1 base and J by 1 base, with 10 bases between the two germline ends. CDR3 in amino acids: CASSEGVTPNTEAFF. The CDR3 region has the DNA TGTGCCAGCAGTGAAGGCGTCACCCCGAACACTGAAGCTTTCTTT.

This CDR3 is CSVITGALLSGYTF. The CDR3 DNA reads as TGCAGCGTCATAACAGGGGCCCTCTTGTCCGGCTACACCTTC. The rearrangement joins TRBV29-1 to TRBJ1-2; the match to TRBD1 covers 7 bases. Trimming removed 6 bases from V and 8 bases from J; junction bases left unmatched: 15. Germline V gene data show CDR1 as SQVTM and CDR2 as ANQGSEA. CDR3 size: 14 residues.

The DNA of the CDR3 is TGCAGCGTTGACAATAAAGGAGGAGCAGATACGCAGTATTTT. Protein sequence: CSVDNKGGADTQYF. V gene TRBV29-1 combines with J gene TRBJ2-3; possibly TRBD2 for D (5 bases). CDR3 length: 14 amino acids. Trimming stripped 3 bases from V and 4 bases from J, with 14 bases between. Germline-derived CDR1 and CDR2 are SQVTM and ANQGSEA.

The rearrangement joins TRBV7-2 to TRBJ1-1, with D unclear. The germline V gene has CDR1 SGHTA and CDR2 FQGNSA. CDR3 length equals 11 residues. Trimming shortened V by 5 bases and J by 7 bases, and 8 bases separated the two germline ends. The CDR3 spells CASSRSREAFF. The CDR3 DNA reads as TGTGCCAGCAGCCGAAGCCGTGAAGCTTTCTTT.

Concerning this clonotype: Germline and junction disagree at one end, which may indicate a read error. The chain couples TRBV7-2 to TRBJ2-7; 12 bases fit TRBD2. The CDR3 runs to 13 residues. Germline CDR1 is SGHTA and CDR2 is FQGNSA. DNA of the CDR3: TGTGCCAGCAGCTCCGGGACTAGCGGGTCCCCCGGCTTC. This translates into CASSSGTSGSPGF. Full variable domain (missing parts from reference TRBV7-2 and TRBJ2-7): GAGVSQSPSNKVTEKGKDVELRCDPISGHTALYWYRQSLGQGLEFLIYFQGNSAPDKSGLPSDRFSAERTGGSVSTLTIQRTQQEDSAVYLCASSSGTSGSPGFGPGTRLTVT.

The J gene is TRBJ2-3, the V gene TRBV20-1; 8 bases are shared with TRBD2. There are 13 residues in the CDR3. CDR1 DFQATT and CDR2 SNEGSKA come from the germline V gene (reference sequence). V shed 1 base, J shed 6 bases, and the junction held 3 bases outside the gene matches. DNA of the CDR3: TGCAGTGCTAGAGGGACTAGCTGGGATACGCAGTATTTT. Translation: CSARGTSWDTQYF.

V gene TRBV30 combines with J gene TRBJ2-2; the D is unclear. Trimming pared 0 bases from V and 4 bases from J, leaving 9 bases between. Germline V gene lookup returns CDR1 GTSNPN and CDR2 SVGIG (reference sequence). This CDR3 spans 14 amino acids. The DNA of the CDR3 is TGTGCCTGGAGTGTAGGCTATCTCACCGGGGAGCTGTTTTTT. Amino acids: CAWSVGYLTGELFF.